Listed below are T cell receptor beta chains from one sample, sequenced in a study of cytomegalovirus exposure and HLA in healthy donors. Sequencing was performed with immunoSEQ multiplex PCR; in TCRdb, only in-frame clones are kept and a portion is missing. The table lists some 150,000 clones, 80% to 90% of them singletons. The specimen sequenced was PBMCs. These TCRs come from a man aged 45-60 years in good health and CMV-seropositive. The CDR3 runs from the conserved cysteine through the conserved F or W. A D gene is named only where the DNA matches it firmly. Some rows mark clone size as missing; the rest say once, few, many or name a class of expanded clone.

d_gene	abundance	v_gene	j_gene	CDR3aa	CDR3nt
NA	NA	TRBV18	TRBJ2-3	CASSPPSVSTDTQYF	TGTGCCAGCTCACCACCTAGCGTGAGCACAGATACGCAGTATTTT
NA	NA	TRBV9	TRBJ1-2	CASSEQAGVIYGYTF	TGTGCCAGCAGCGAACAGGCCGGAGTAATCTATGGCTACACCTTC
NA	once	TRBV2	TRBJ1-5	CASTKDSQSGQPQHF	TGTGCCAGCACTAAGGACTCACAGTCTGGACAGCCCCAGCATTTT
NA	NA	TRBV4-3	TRBJ1-4	CASSQDLKYGLFF	TGCGCCAGCAGCCAAGATCTTAAATACGGACTGTTTTTT
NA	NA	TRBV2	TRBJ1-2	CASSREQEGYGYTF	TGTGCCAGCAGTCGGGAGCAGGAAGGATATGGCTACACCTTC
NA	once	TRBV5-1	TRBJ1-1	CASSLAGGTTEAFF	TGCGCCAGCAGCTTGGCCGGGGGAACCACTGAAGCTTTCTTT
NA	NA	TRBV27	TRBJ2-7	CASSFGDTYEQYF	TGTGCCAGCAGTTTCGGGGACACATACGAGCAGTACTTC
TRBD1	NA	TRBV28	TRBJ1-2	CASSSPTGIHGYTF	TGTGCCAGCAGTTCCCCGACAGGGATCCATGGCTACACCTTC
NA	NA	TRBV14	TRBJ1-1	CASSQAGGNTEAFF	TGTGCCAGCAGCCAAGCAGGAGGGAACACTGAAGCTTTCTTT
NA	NA	TRBV2	TRBJ2-7	CASRVSGRTVSYEQYF	TGTGCCAGCAGAGTTAGCGGAAGAACGGTGTCCTACGAGCAGTACTTC
TRBD1	NA	TRBV2	TRBJ1-4	CASRPRDRRGNEKLFF	TGTGCCAGCAGACCCCGGGACAGGAGGGGAAATGAAAAACTGTTTTTT
TRBD1	NA	TRBV29-1	TRBJ1-2	CSVDPGTGSYGYTF	TGCAGCGTTGATCCCGGGACAGGGTCGTATGGCTACACCTTC
NA	NA	TRBV5-1	TRBJ2-7	CASSLQGFGYEQYF	TGCGCCAGCAGCTTGCAGGGGTTCGGATACGAGCAGTACTTC
TRBD2	NA	TRBV4-3	TRBJ2-6	CASSQGSSGGIGGANVLTF	TGCGCCAGCAGCCAAGGGAGTAGCGGGGGGATCGGTGGGGCCAACGTCCTGACTTTC
TRBD1	few	TRBV11-2	TRBJ2-3	CASRPTGTDTQYF	TGTGCCAGCAGACCGACAGGGACAGATACGCAGTATTTT
TRBD2	NA	TRBV5-1	TRBJ2-4	CASSSPLLTSGGTKNIQYF	TGCGCCAGCAGCTCTCCCCTCCTGACTAGCGGGGGGACCAAAAACATTCAGTACTTC
TRBD2	NA	TRBV5-1	TRBJ2-2	CASSASSGQNTGELFF	TGCGCCAGCAGCGCCTCTAGCGGACAGAACACCGGGGAGCTGTTTTTT
TRBD2	once	TRBV7-2	TRBJ2-3	CASSLRPSGLFTDTQYF	TGTGCCAGCAGCTTAAGGCCTAGCGGCCTTTTCACAGATACGCAGTATTTT
TRBD1	NA	TRBV5-8	TRBJ2-7	CASSWGTGGSYEQYF	TGTGCCAGCAGCTGGGGGACAGGGGGCTCCTACGAGCAGTACTTC
TRBD1	NA	TRBV14	TRBJ1-4	CASSQAGDRVVEKLFF	TGTGCCAGCAGCCAAGCCGGAGACAGGGTAGTAGAAAAACTGTTTTTT
NA	NA	TRBV9	TRBJ1-2	CASSVAHTETYGYTF	TGTGCCAGCAGCGTAGCTCATACAGAGACCTATGGCTACACCTTC
NA	NA	TRBV2	TRBJ2-1	CASSEDSSPIF	TGTGCCAGCAGTGAGGACAGCTCTCCCATCTTC
NA	NA	TRBV5-8	TRBJ2-7	CASSFLASEQYF	TGTGCCAGCAGCTTTTTGGCCTCCGAGCAGTACTTC
TRBD1	NA	TRBV6-4	TRBJ2-7	CASSPFGTGYDEQYF	TGTGCCAGCAGCCCCTTTGGGACAGGGTACGACGAGCAGTACTTC
NA	NA	TRBV28	TRBJ1-6	CASSTGRARSPLHF	TGTGCCAGCAGTACAGGGAGGGCCCGATCACCCCTCCACTTT
TRBD1	NA	TRBV5-8	TRBJ1-1	CASSLGQGTTEAFF	TGTGCCAGCAGCTTGGGACAGGGGACCACTGAAGCTTTCTTT
TRBD1	few	TRBV4-2	TRBJ1-2	CASSQDQGALYGYTF	TGTGCCAGCAGCCAAGATCAGGGGGCTCTCTATGGCTACACCTTC
TRBD2	NA	TRBV10-3	TRBJ2-7	CAISETSGRGYYEQYF	TGTGCCATCAGTGAAACTAGCGGGAGGGGTTACTACGAGCAGTACTTC
TRBD2	NA	TRBV6-1	TRBJ2-7	CASSEAPAGGLHEQYF	TGTGCCAGCAGTGAAGCCCCAGCGGGAGGGCTACACGAGCAGTACTTC
NA	NA	TRBV9	TRBJ1-1	CASSGRAGANTEAFF	TGTGCCAGCAGCGGAAGGGCAGGGGCGAACACTGAAGCTTTCTTT
NA	NA	TRBV10-3	TRBJ2-5	CAISDRQEIQETQYF	TGTGCCATCAGTGACCGACAGGAGATCCAAGAGACCCAGTACTTC
NA	NA	TRBV18	TRBJ1-5	CASSEDTFSNQPQHF	TGTGCCAGCTCTGAGGACACCTTTAGCAATCAGCCCCAGCATTTT
TRBD1	NA	TRBV6-5	TRBJ1-6	CASRRTGTNSPLHF	TGTGCCAGCAGGAGGACAGGAACCAATTCACCCCTCCACTTT
TRBD2	NA	TRBV28	TRBJ2-7	CASSSSAGGPREQYF	TGTGCCAGCAGTTCCTCAGCGGGAGGGCCAAGAGAGCAGTACTTC
NA	NA	TRBV7-2	TRBJ2-5	CASSFIGGEQETQYF	TGTGCCAGCAGCTTCATAGGCGGGGAACAAGAGACCCAGTACTTC
TRBD2	NA	TRBV19	TRBJ2-2	CASSTRAAGGPGELFF	TGTGCCAGTAGTACGAGAGCAGCGGGAGGGCCCGGGGAGCTGTTTTTT
NA	NA	TRBV28	TRBJ2-1	CASRFQSELVRQFF	TGTGCCAGCAGATTCCAATCCGAACTAGTGAGACAGTTCTTC
NA	NA	TRBV7-2	TRBJ1-1	CASSLRGRDTEAFF	TGTGCCAGCAGCTTAAGGGGCAGGGACACTGAAGCTTTCTTT
NA	NA	TRBV9	TRBJ2-1	CASSEHVSGASYNEQFF	TGTGCCAGCAGCGAACACGTGAGCGGAGCCTCCTACAATGAGCAGTTCTTC
NA	NA	TRBV6-6	TRBJ1-3	CASSCGGTGNTIYF	TGTGCCAGCAGTTGCGGGGGGACTGGAAACACCATATATTTT
NA	NA	TRBV6-5	TRBJ2-1	CASSSNPGTPYNEQFF	TGTGCCAGCAGTTCGAATCCCGGGACACCCTACAATGAGCAGTTCTTC
NA	NA	TRBV7-2	TRBJ1-2	CASSLPGTPNYGYTF	TGTGCCAGCAGCTTGCCCGGGACACCTAACTATGGCTACACCTTC
TRBD2	NA	TRBV13	TRBJ2-2	CASSSPGLAFGELFF	TGTGCCAGCAGCTCCCCGGGACTAGCCTTCGGGGAGCTGTTTTTT
TRBD1	NA	TRBV7-6	TRBJ1-3	CASSLAGTVGNTIYF	TGTGCCAGCAGCTTAGCGGGGACAGTTGGAAACACCATATATTTT
TRBD1	NA	TRBV5-1	TRBJ1-1	CASSHDRGVVAFF	TGCGCCAGCAGCCACGACAGGGGGGTAGTAGCTTTCTTT
NA	once	TRBV28	TRBJ2-3	CASSLLQDTQYF	TGTGCCAGCAGTTTACTTCAGGATACGCAGTATTTT
NA	NA	TRBV14	TRBJ2-1	CASSQDHRDKQFF	TGTGCCAGCAGCCAAGATCACCGGGATAAGCAGTTCTTC
NA	NA	TRBV13	TRBJ2-5	CASSLGPPRVETQYF	TGTGCCAGCAGCTTAGGCCCTCCCAGGGTAGAGACCCAGTACTTC
TRBD2	NA	TRBV25-1	TRBJ2-7	CASTPGTSGGFYEQYF	TGTGCCAGCACCCCCGGTACTAGCGGGGGTTTTTACGAGCAGTACTTC
TRBD1	NA	TRBV19	TRBJ1-5	CASSTQGAGQPQHF	TGTGCCAGTAGTACTCAGGGGGCAGGTCAGCCCCAGCATTTT
TRBD1	NA	TRBV5-6	TRBJ2-7	CASSLFGQAYEQYF	TGTGCCAGCAGCTTGTTCGGACAGGCATACGAGCAGTACTTC
NA	NA	TRBV16	TRBJ2-5	CASSRGLEGKETQYF	TGTGCCAGCAGCCGGGGGCTCGAGGGAAAAGAGACCCAGTACTTC